Below, one T cell receptor (beta chain) is given with its context. Its antigen is still unknown. This sample is drawn from a study of cytomegalovirus exposure and HLA in healthy donors. Study observations and caveats: The likely explanation for a cluster of highly shared sequence variants was sequencing artifact. Usually a TCR sequence was rare, but some public TCRs were found in many donors. Later analysis reportedly placed an Asian-associated ancestry cluster below the roughly 690-donor mean in N-insertions. Specificity for CMV antigens was confirmed in vitro for a few of the CMV-associated chains.

The trim removed 4 bases at V and 3 bases at J, leaving 5 bases unmatched. This CDR3 region has 15 residues. Germline CDR1 and CDR2: SGDLS and YYNGEE. The PCR used 60 Vbeta and 13 Jbeta primers. The method was immunoSEQ multiplex PCR; TCRdb's version includes in-frame clones alone and lacks a portion of them. Altogether some 150,000 clones are present, more than 80% being singletons, with the ten largest covering 4.9%. Material for sequencing was PBMCs. The clonotype comes from a woman between 18 and 30 years old in good health and CMV-seropositive. The chain has TRBV9 and TRBJ1-2, with 11 bases aligning to TRBD1. The CDR3 loop reads CASSTPDRGHYGYTF. DNA for the CDR3: TGTGCCAGCAGCACACCGGACAGGGGGCACTATGGCTACACCTTC.